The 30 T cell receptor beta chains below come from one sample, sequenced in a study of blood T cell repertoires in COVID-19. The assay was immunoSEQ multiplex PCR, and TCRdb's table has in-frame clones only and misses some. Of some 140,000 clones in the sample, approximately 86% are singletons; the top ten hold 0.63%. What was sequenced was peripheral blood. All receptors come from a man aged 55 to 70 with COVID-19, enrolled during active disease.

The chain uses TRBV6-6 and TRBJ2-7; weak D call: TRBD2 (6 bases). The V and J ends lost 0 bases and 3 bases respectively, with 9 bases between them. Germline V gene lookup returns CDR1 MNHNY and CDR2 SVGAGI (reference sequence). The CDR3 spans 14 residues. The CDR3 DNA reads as TGTGCCAGCAGTTACTCTTGGGGGGACTACGAGCAGTACTTC. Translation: CASSYSWGDYEQYF.

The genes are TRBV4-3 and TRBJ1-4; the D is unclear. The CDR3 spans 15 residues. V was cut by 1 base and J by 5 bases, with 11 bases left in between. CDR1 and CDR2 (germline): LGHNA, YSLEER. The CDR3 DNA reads TGCGCCAGCAGCCAAGTAGCGGGTGGAAATGAAAAACTGTTTTTT. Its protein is CASSQVAGGNEKLFF.

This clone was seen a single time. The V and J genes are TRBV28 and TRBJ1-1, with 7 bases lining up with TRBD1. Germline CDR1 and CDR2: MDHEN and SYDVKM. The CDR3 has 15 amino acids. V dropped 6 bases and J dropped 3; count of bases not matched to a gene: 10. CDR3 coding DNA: TGTGCCAGCAGGCCCTCGACAGGGCGGGACACTGAAGCTTTCTTT. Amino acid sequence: CASRPSTGRDTEAFF.

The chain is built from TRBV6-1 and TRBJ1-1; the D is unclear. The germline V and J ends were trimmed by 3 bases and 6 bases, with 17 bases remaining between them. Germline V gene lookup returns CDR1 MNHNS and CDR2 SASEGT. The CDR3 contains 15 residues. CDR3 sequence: CASSESWVGEAEAFF. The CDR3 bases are TGTGCCAGCAGTGAGTCTTGGGTTGGAGAGGCTGAAGCTTTCTTT.

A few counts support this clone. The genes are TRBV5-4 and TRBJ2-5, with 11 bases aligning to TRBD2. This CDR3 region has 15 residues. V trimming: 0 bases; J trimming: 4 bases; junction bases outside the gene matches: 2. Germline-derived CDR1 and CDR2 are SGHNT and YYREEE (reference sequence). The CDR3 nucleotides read TGTGCCAGCAGCTTGGTAGCGGGGGGGCCAGAGACCCAGTACTTC. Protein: CASSLVAGGPETQYF.

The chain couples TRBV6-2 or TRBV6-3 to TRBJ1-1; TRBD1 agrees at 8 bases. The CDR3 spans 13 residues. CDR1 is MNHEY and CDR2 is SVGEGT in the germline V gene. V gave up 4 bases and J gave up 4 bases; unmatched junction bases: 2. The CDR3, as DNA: TGTGCCAGCAGTTCAACAGGGGGCACTGAAGCTTTCTTT. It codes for CASSSTGGTEAFF.

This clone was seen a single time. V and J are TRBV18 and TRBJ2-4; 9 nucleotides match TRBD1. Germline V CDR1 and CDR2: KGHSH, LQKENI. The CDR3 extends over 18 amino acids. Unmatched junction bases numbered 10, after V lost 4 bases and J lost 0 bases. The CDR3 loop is CASSREGQGPIAKNIQYF. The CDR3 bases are TGTGCCAGCTCACGTGAGGGACAGGGCCCAATAGCCAAAAACATTCAGTACTTC.

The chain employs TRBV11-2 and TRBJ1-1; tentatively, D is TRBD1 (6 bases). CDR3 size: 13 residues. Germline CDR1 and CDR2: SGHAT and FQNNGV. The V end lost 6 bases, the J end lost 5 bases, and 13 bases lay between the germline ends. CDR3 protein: CASRKGGRTEAFF. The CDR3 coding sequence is TGTGCCAGCAGGAAAGGGGGTAGGACTGAAGCTTTCTTT.

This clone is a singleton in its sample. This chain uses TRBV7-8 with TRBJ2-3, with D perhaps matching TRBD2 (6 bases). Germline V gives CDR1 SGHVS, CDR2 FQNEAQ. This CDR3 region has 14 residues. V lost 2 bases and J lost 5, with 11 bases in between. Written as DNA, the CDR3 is TGTGCCAGCAGCTTAAAGCTCGGGGGAGATACGCAGTATTTT. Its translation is CASSLKLGGDTQYF. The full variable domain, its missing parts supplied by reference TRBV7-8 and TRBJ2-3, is GAGVSQSPRYKVAKRGQDVALRCDPISGHVSLFWYQQALGQGPEFLTYFQNEAQLDKSGLPSDRFFAERPEGSVSTLKIQRTQQEDSAVYLCASSLKLGGDTQYFGPGTRLTVL.

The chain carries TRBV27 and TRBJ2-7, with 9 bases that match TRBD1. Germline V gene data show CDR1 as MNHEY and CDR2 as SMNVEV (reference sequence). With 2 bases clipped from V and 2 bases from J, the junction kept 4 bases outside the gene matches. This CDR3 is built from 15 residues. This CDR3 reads CASSLGTGNPYEQYF. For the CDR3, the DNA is TGTGCCAGCAGTTTAGGGACAGGGAACCCCTACGAGCAGTACTTC.

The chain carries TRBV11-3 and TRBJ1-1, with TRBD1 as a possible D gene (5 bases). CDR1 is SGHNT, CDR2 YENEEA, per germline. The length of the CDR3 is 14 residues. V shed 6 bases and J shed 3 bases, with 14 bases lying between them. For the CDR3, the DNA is TGTGCCAGCAGGCCCCTCTTAGGGGACACTGAAGCTTTCTTT. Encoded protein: CASRPLLGDTEAFF.

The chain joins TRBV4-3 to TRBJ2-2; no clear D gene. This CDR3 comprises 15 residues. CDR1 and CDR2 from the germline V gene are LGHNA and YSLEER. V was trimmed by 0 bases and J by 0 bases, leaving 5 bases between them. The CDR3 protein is CASSQDFTNTGELFF. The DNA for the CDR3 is TGCGCCAGCAGCCAAGATTTCACGAACACCGGGGAGCTGTTTTTT.

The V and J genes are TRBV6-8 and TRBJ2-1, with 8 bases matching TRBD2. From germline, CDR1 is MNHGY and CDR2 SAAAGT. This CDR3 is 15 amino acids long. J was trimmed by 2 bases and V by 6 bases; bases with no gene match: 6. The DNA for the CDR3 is TGTGCCAGCAGGGATCGAGCGGGGGCCTACAATGAGCAGTTCTTC. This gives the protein CASRDRAGAYNEQFF.

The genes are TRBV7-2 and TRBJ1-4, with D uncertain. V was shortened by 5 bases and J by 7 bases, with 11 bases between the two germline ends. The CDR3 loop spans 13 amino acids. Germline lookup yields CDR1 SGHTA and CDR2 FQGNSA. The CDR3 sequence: CASSQLAGEKLFF. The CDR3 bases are TGTGCCAGCAGCCAACTAGCGGGTGAAAAACTGTTTTTT.

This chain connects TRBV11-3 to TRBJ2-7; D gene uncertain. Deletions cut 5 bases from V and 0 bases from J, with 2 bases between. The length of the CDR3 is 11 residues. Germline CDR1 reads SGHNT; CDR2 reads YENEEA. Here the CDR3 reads CASSRSYEQYF. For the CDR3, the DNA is TGTGCCAGCAGCCGCTCCTACGAGCAGTACTTC.

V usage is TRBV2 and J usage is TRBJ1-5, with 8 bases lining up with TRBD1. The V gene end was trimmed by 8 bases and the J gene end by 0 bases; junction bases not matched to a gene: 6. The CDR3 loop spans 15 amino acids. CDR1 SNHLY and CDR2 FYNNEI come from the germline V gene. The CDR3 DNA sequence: TGTGCCAGCGGCCGGACAGGGAATAGCAATCAGCCCCAGCATTTT. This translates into CASGRTGNSNQPQHF.

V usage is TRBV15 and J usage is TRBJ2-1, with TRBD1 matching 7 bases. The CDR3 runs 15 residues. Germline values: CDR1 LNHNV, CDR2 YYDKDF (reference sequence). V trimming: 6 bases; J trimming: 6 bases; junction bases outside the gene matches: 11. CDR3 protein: CATSTGDSRSNEQFF. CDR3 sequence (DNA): TGTGCCACCAGTACCGGGGACAGCCGGTCCAATGAGCAGTTCTTC.

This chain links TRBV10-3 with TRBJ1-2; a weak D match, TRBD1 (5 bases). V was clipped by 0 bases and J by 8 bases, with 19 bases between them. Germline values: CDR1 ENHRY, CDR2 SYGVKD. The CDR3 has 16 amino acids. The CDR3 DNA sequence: TGTGCCATCAGTGAGTCGACCGGGTCAGGGTTACGGGGCTACACCTTC. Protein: CAISESTGSGLRGYTF.

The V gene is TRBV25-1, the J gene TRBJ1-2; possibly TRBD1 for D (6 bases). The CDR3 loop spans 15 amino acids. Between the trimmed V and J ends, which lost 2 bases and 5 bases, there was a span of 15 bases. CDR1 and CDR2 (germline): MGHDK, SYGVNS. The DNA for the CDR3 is TGTGCCAGCAGTGAAACAGGGCTGATGGGATATGGCTACACCTTC. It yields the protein CASSETGLMGYGYTF.

CDR3 amino acids: CASTPGDSLSTEAFF. Written as DNA, the CDR3 is TGTGCCAGTACCCCGGGGGACAGTTTGAGCACTGAAGCTTTCTTT. The genes are TRBV19 and TRBJ1-1; 7 nucleotides match TRBD1. Germline values: CDR1 LNHDA, CDR2 SQIVND (reference sequence). The CDR3 covers 15 residues. V lost 7 bases, J lost 4 bases, and 12 bases stayed unmatched. Filled out from reference TRBV19 and TRBJ1-1, the complete variable domain reads DGGITQSPKYLFRKEGQNVTLSCEQNLNHDAMYWYRQDPGQGLRLIYYSQIVNDFQKGDIAEGYSVSREKKESFPLTVTSAQKNPTAFYLCASTPGDSLSTEAFFGQGTRLTVV.

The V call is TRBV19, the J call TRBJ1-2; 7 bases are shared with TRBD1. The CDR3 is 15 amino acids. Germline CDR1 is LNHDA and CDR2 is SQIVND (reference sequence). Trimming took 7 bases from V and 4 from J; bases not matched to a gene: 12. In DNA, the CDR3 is TGTGCCAGTAATAGCAGGGGGAAGGGTAGCTATGGCTACACCTTC. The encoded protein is CASNSRGKGSYGYTF.

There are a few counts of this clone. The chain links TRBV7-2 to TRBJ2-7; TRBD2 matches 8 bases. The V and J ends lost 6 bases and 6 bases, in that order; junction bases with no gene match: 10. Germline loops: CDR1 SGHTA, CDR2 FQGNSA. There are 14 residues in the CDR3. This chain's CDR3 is CASSSAGAVSEQYF. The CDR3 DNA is TGTGCCAGCAGTTCAGCGGGAGCAGTTTCCGAGCAGTACTTC.

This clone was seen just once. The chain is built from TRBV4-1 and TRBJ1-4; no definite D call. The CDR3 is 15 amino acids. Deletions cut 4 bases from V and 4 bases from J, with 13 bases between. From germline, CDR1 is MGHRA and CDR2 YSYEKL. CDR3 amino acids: CASSLTGILNEKLFF. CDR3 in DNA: TGCGCCAGCAGCCTTACCGGGATCCTTAATGAAAAACTGTTTTTT.

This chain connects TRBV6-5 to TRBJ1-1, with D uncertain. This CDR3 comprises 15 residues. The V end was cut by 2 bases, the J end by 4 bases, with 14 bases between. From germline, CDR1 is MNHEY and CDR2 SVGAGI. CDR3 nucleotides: TGTGCCAGCAGTTACGGCTGGGGAGGTGGCACTGAAGCTTTCTTT. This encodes CASSYGWGGGTEAFF.

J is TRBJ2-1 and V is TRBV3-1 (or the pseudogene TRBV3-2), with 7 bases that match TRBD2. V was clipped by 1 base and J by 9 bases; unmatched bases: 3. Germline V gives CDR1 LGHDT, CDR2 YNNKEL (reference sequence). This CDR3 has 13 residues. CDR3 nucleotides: TGTGCCAGCAGCCAAGGACTAGCTCGTGAGCAGTTCTTC. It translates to CASSQGLAREQFF.

The CDR3 region is CASSQGSSPLHF. CDR3 coding DNA: TGTGCCAGCTCCCAGGGTAGCTCACCCCTCCACTTT. V gene TRBV7-3 combines with J gene TRBJ1-6; TRBD1 might be the D (5 bases). The V end lost 8 bases, the J end lost 10 bases, and 12 bases lay between the germline ends. The CDR3 is 12 residues long. Germline V lookup: CDR1 SGHTA, CDR2 FQGTGA.

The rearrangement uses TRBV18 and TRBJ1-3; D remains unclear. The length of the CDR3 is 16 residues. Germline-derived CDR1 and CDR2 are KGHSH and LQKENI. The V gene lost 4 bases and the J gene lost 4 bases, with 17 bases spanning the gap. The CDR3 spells CASSQSDAGWGNTIYF. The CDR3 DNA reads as TGTGCCAGCTCACAGTCGGACGCGGGTTGGGGAAACACCATATATTTT.

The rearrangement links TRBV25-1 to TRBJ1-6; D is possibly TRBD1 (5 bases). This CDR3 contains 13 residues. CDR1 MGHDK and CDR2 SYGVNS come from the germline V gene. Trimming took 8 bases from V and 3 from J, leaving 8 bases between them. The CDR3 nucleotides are TGTGCCAGCGGGGGGGACTATAATTCACCCCTCCACTTT. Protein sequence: CASGGDYNSPLHF. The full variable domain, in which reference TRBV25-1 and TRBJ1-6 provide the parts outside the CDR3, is EADIYQTPRYLVIGTGKKITLECSQTMGHDKMYWYQQDPGMELHLIHYSYGVNSTEKGDLSSESTVSRIRTEHFPLTLESARPSHTSQYLCASGGDYNSPLHFGNGTRLTVT.

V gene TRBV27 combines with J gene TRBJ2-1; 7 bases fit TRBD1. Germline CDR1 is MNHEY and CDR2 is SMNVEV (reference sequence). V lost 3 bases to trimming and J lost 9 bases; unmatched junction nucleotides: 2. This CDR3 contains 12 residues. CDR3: CASSFGTVEQFF. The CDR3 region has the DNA TGTGCCAGCAGTTTCGGGACAGTTGAGCAGTTCTTC.

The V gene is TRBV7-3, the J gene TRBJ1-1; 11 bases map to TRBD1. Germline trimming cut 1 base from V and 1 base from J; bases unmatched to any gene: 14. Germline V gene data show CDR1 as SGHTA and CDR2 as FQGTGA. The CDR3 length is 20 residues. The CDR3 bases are TGTGCCAGCAGCTTAAACCCCCCCTCGGACAGGGGGCGGAGGAACACTGAAGCTTTCTTT. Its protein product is CASSLNPPSDRGRRNTEAFF.